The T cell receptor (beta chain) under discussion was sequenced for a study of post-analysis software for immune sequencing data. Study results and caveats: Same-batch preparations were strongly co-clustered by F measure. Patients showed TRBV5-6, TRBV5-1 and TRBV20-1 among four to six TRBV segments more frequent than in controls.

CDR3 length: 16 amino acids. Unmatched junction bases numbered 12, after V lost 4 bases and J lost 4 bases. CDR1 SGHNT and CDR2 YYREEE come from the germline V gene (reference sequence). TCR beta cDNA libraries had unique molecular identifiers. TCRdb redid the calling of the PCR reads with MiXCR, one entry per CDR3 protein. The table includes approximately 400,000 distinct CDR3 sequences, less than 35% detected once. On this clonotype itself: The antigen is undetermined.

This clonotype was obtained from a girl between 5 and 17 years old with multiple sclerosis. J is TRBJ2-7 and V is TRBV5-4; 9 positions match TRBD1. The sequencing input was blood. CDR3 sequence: CASSRGQGKFEYEQYF. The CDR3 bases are TGTGCCAGCAGCCGTGGACAGGGGAAATTTGAATACGAGCAGTACTTC.